Below, 15 T cell receptor beta chains from the same sample are listed, as sequenced in a study of T cell changes during pregnancy in multiple sclerosis. TCRdb's table, derived via immunoSEQ multiplex PCR, lists solely in-frame clones and lacks some. The data show about 38,000 clones, 70% to 90% seen once. The sample was CD4+ T cells from peripheral blood mononuclear cells, taken before pregnancy. The receptors stem from a female donor with multiple sclerosis, enrolled in a pregnancy study.

This clone was observed a few times. V is TRBV7-4 and J is TRBJ1-5; D remains ambiguous. The CDR3 length is 11 residues. Looked up from germline, CDR1 is SGHVT and CDR2 is SQSDAQ. CDR3 nucleotides: TGTGGTGAGGGCCTTTGGCAGCCCCAGCATTTT. This sequence encodes CGEGLWQPQHF.

The chain recombines TRBV18 with TRBJ2-4; 9 nucleotides agree with TRBD1. The ends lost 3 bases at V and 14 bases at J; junction bases unmatched: 8. Germline assignment: CDR1 KGHSH and CDR2 LQKENI. The CDR3 runs 13 residues. Written as DNA, the CDR3 is TGTGCCAGCTCACCGGGACAGGGAGATCGGGAGTACTTC. Translation: CASSPGQGDREYF.

The genes are TRBV9 and TRBJ2-1; TRBD1 is a possible D gene (6 bases). This CDR3 has 16 amino acids. Germline CDR1 and CDR2: SGDLS and YYNGEE. The ends were cut back, 0 bases at V and 6 bases at J, with 16 bases in the middle. CDR3 coding DNA: TGTGCCAGCAGCGTAGCTAATACAGGGAACTCCAATGAGCAGTTCTTC. This gives the protein CASSVANTGNSNEQFF. The full variable domain, rest sourced from reference TRBV9 and TRBJ2-1, is DSGVTQTPKHLITATGQRVTLRCSPRSGDLSVYWYQQSLDQGLQFLIQYYNGEERAKGNILERFSAQQFPDLHSELNLSSLELGDSALYFCASSVANTGNSNEQFFGPGTRLTVL.

This clone appeared once. The CDR3: CASSVRTGGGNMNTEAFF. Here the CDR3 DNA reads TGTGCCAGCAGCGTAAGGACAGGGGGCGGAAATATGAACACTGAAGCTTTCTTT. The chain joins TRBV7-9 to TRBJ1-1; TRBD1 matches 11 bases. The CDR3 totals 18 residues. Germline CDR1 is SEHNR and CDR2 is FQNEAQ (reference sequence). The junction had 11 bases not matched to a gene; V was cut back by 5 bases and J by 0 bases.

This chain connects TRBV4-2 to TRBJ2-1, with 11 bases aligning to TRBD2. Trimming cost V 4 bases and J 4 bases; bases outside gene matches: 9. Germline V lookup: CDR1 LGHNA, CDR2 YNFKEQ. The CDR3 length is 17 residues. The CDR3 nucleotides read TGTGCCAGCAGCCGTGCCCGAACTAGCGGGGGTTACAATGAGCAGTTCTTC. Encoded protein: CASSRARTSGGYNEQFF.

The J gene is TRBJ2-3, the V gene TRBV27, with TRBD1 as a possible D gene (6 bases). The CDR3 has 16 residues. Germline V gives CDR1 MNHEY, CDR2 SMNVEV (reference sequence). Trimming stripped 2 bases from V and 2 bases from J, with 14 bases between. The CDR3 sequence is CASSLRDIRFTDTQYF. For the CDR3, the DNA is TGTGCCAGCAGTTTACGGGACATTCGCTTCACAGATACGCAGTATTTT.

The V call is TRBV6-6, the J call TRBJ2-7; 10 nucleotides match TRBD1. Germline CDR1 reads MNHNY; CDR2 reads SVGAGI (reference sequence). After removal of 5 bases from V and 4 bases from J, the junction contained 2 bases not matched to a gene. The CDR3 has 13 residues. The CDR3 nucleotides are TGTGCCAGCAGTCGGGACAGGGGTTACGAGCAGTACTTC. It specifies CASSRDRGYEQYF.

The chain carries TRBV7-2 and TRBJ1-1; D not resolved. Germline lookup yields CDR1 SGHTA and CDR2 FQGNSA. CDR3 size: 14 residues. V was clipped by 2 bases and J by 8 bases, with 15 bases between them. This chain's CDR3 is CASSLIRGNLEAFF. The DNA of the CDR3 is TGTGCCAGCAGCTTAATCCGGGGTAATTTAGAAGCTTTCTTT.

The CDR3 sequence is CASSLPPGRGVYEQYF. Written as DNA, the CDR3 is TGTGCCAGCAGCCTCCCACCGGGACGGGGGGTCTACGAGCAGTACTTC. The chain couples TRBV7-2 to TRBJ2-5, with 7 nucleotides matching TRBD2. Matching the DNA end better, TRBJ2-7 makes the J call doubtful. This CDR3 comprises 16 residues. Germline CDR1 is SGHTA and CDR2 is FQGNSA.

This clone was seen more than once but under ten times. V is TRBV2 and J is TRBJ1-5; D not certain. Germline loops: CDR1 SNHLY, CDR2 FYNNEI. CDR3 length: 13 residues. V was cut by 8 bases and J by 2 bases, with 10 bases left in between. In DNA, the CDR3 is TGTGCCAGCTCCGGGAATGGCAATCAGCCCCAGCATTTT. Residues: CASSGNGNQPQHF.

This rearrangement joins TRBV5-1 to TRBJ1-2; 7 nucleotides match TRBD1. The germline gives CDR1 SGHRS, CDR2 YFSETQ. The CDR3 runs 14 residues. Trimming at V came to 4 bases and at J to 7 bases, leaving 10 bases not matched to a gene. The CDR3 coding sequence is TGCGCCAGCAGCCCTAGAGACAGGGTATCTGGCTACACCTTC. This codes for CASSPRDRVSGYTF.

The rearrangement uses TRBV7-3 and TRBJ1-2; weak D call: TRBD1 (5 bases). The germline V and J ends were trimmed by 5 bases and 6 bases, with 13 bases remaining between them. This CDR3 region has 13 residues. The germline V gene has CDR1 SGHTA and CDR2 FQGTGA. In DNA, the CDR3 is TGTGCCAGCAGCCAGGGCCAGGGCGATGGCTACACCTTC. This codes for CASSQGQGDGYTF.

J is TRBJ1-1 and V is TRBV2, with no clear D. The CDR3 extends over 14 amino acids. Germline V lookup: CDR1 SNHLY, CDR2 FYNNEI. V gave up 5 bases and J gave up 1 base, with 11 bases separating them. In DNA, the CDR3 is TGTGCCAGCAGTTCAAGCGGCCCGAACACTGAAGCTTTCTTT. This gives the protein CASSSSGPNTEAFF.

The rearrangement uses TRBV5-1 and TRBJ1-1; no clear D. This CDR3 spans 12 amino acids. The germline V gene encodes CDR1 SGHRS and CDR2 YFSETQ. V lost 5 bases, J lost 4 bases, and 9 bases lay in between. Here the CDR3 DNA reads TGCGCCAGCAGTGAGGTAAGCACTGAAGCTTTCTTT. Protein: CASSEVSTEAFF. Together with reference TRBV5-1 and TRBJ1-1, the CDR3 gives the full variable domain: KAGVTQTPRYLIKTRGQQVTLSCSPISGHRSVSWYQQTPGQGLQFLFEYFSETQRNKGNFPGRFSGRQFSNSRSEMNVSTLELGDSALYLCASSEVSTEAFFGQGTRLTVV.

The J gene is TRBJ1-5, the V gene TRBV2; D gene unclear. This CDR3 is 13 amino acids long. The V and J ends lost 4 bases and 6 bases respectively, with 10 bases between them. CDR1 SNHLY and CDR2 FYNNEI come from the germline V gene. The CDR3 DNA reads as TGTGCCAGCAGTGCACAGCCAGGTCAGCCCCAGCATTTT. It translates to CASSAQPGQPQHF.